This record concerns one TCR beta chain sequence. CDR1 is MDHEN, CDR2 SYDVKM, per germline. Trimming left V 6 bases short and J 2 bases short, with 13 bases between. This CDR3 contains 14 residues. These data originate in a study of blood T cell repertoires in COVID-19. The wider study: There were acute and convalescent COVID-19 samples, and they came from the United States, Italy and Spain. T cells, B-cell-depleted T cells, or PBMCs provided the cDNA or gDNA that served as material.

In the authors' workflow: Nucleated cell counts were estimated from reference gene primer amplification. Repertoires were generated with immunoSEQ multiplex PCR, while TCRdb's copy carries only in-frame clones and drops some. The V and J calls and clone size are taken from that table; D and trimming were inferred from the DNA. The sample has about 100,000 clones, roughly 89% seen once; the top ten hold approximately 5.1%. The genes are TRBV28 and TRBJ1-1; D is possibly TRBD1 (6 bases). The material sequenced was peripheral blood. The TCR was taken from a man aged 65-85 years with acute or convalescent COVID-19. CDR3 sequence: CASSLGHPNTEAFF. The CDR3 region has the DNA TGTGCCAGCAGCCTGGGACACCCCAACACTGAAGCTTTCTTT.